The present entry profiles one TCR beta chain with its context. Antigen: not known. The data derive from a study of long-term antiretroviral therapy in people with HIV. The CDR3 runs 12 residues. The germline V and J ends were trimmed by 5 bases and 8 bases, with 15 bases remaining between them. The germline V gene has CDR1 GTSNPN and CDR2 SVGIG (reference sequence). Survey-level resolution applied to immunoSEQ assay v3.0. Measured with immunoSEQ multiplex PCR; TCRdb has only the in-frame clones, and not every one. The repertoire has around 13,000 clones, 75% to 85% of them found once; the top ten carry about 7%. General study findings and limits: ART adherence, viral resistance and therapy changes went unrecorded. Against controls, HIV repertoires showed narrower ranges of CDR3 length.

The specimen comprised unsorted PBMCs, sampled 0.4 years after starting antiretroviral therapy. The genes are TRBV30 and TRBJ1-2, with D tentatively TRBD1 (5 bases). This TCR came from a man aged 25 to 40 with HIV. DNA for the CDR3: TGTGCCTGGTCATCGGGGCCGGGGGGCTACACCTTC. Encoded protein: CAWSSGPGGYTF.